Shown below are 32 T cell receptor beta chains from a single sample sequenced in a study of T cell repertoires in cytomegalovirus infection. TCRdb reprocessed the reads with MiXCR, giving one entry per CDR3 protein. The data contain fewer than 200,000 distinct CDR3 sequences, over 13% of them singletons. Sequences were obtained from PBMCs. Receptors originate from a human donor in good health (CMV status not recorded). Some clones in this sample may be carry-over from other donors' samples.

The sample holds many counts of this clonotype. This chain uses TRBV7-9 with TRBJ2-3; D may be TRBD2 (5 bases). Germline values: CDR1 SEHNR, CDR2 FQNEAQ (reference sequence). This CDR3 spans 13 amino acids. Trimming left V 5 bases short and J 7 bases short, with 13 bases between. The CDR3 spells CASSPQVGNTQYF. In DNA, the CDR3 is TGTGCCAGCAGCCCCCAAGTCGGGAATACGCAGTATTTT.

The V gene is TRBV29-1, the J gene TRBJ2-7; D is unclear. In germline, CDR1 is SQVTM, CDR2 ANQGSEA. CDR3 length equals 14 residues. Trimming stripped 0 bases from V and 3 bases from J, with 12 bases between. CDR3 DNA: TGCAGCGTTGAAGAAAGGGTCCGCGGCTACGAGCAGTACTTC. It specifies CSVEERVRGYEQYF.

This clonotype was recorded a few times. The chain couples TRBV28 to TRBJ2-5; TRBD1 is a possible D gene (5 bases). V dropped 3 bases and J dropped 6 bases, with 17 bases sitting between them. CDR3 length equals 15 residues. Germline V gene lookup returns CDR1 MDHEN and CDR2 SYDVKM. The CDR3 region is CASSFYPQGDQTQYF. DNA for the CDR3: TGTGCCAGCAGTTTTTACCCCCAGGGTGACCAGACCCAGTACTTC.

This clonotype was detected many times. The chain is built from TRBV5-6 and TRBJ2-5; 8 positions agree with TRBD2. Trimming took 4 bases from V and 1 from J; bases not matched to a gene: 6. CDR3 length: 15 residues. CDR1 and CDR2 (germline): SGHDT, YYEEEE. CDR3 region: CASSMRTSPQETQYF. Written as DNA, the CDR3 is TGTGCCAGCAGCATGCGGACTAGCCCCCAAGAGACCCAGTACTTC.

This clonotype has ten or more counts. The chain joins TRBV7-2 to TRBJ1-2, with no clear D. The germline V and J ends were trimmed by 4 bases and 4 bases, with 16 bases remaining between them. Germline-derived CDR1 and CDR2 are SGHTA and FQGNSA. The CDR3 runs to 15 residues. The CDR3 sequence: CASSWTDSSPYGYTF. DNA of the CDR3: TGTGCCAGCAGCTGGACCGACTCCTCCCCCTATGGCTACACCTTC. Combining the CDR3 with reference TRBV7-2 and TRBJ1-2 gives the whole variable domain GAGVSQSPSNKVTEKGKDVELRCDPISGHTALYWYRQSLGQGLEFLIYFQGNSAPDKSGLPSDRFSAERTGGSVSTLTIQRTQQEDSAVYLCASSWTDSSPYGYTFGSGTRLTVV.

This clonotype came up many times. The chain carries TRBV20-1 and TRBJ2-7, with 11 nucleotides matching TRBD1. The CDR3 runs to 14 residues. Germline assignment: CDR1 DFQATT and CDR2 SNEGSKA (reference sequence). After removal of 4 bases from V and 3 bases from J, the junction contained 5 bases not matched to a gene. DNA of the CDR3: TGCAGTGCTATTCCCGGGACAGGGGGCTACGAGCAGTACTTC. Its translation is CSAIPGTGGYEQYF.

This clonotype was seen at least ten times. This chain links TRBV29-1 with TRBJ1-5; D is unresolved. Per germline, CDR1 SQVTM and CDR2 ANQGSEA. The V and J ends lost 3 bases and 10 bases respectively, with 10 bases between them. The CDR3 sequence is 11 residues long. The CDR3 sequence is CSVDGRIPQHF. The CDR3 DNA sequence: TGCAGCGTTGATGGGCGGATACCCCAGCATTTT.

This clonotype was seen repeatedly, ten times or more. The V gene is TRBV11-2, the J gene TRBJ2-7; 9 bases align to TRBD1. The CDR3 consists of 16 residues. The V gene end was trimmed by 0 bases and the J gene end by 3 bases; junction bases not matched to a gene: 6. CDR1 and CDR2 (germline): SGHAT, FQNNGV. DNA for the CDR3: TGTGCCAGCAGCTTAGATCGTACAGGGGGCGGCTACGAGCAGTACTTC. This translates into CASSLDRTGGGYEQYF.

This clonotype was counted a few times. The chain joins TRBV28 to TRBJ1-1, with D possibly TRBD1 on 5 matching bases. CDR3 length: 12 amino acids. V was trimmed by 2 bases and J by 7 bases, leaving 8 bases between them. Per germline, CDR1 MDHEN and CDR2 SYDVKM. The CDR3 DNA sequence: TGTGCCAGCAGTTTAAACAGGTTTGAAGCTTTCTTT. Translated, it gives CASSLNRFEAFF.

This clonotype showed up just a few times. The V call is TRBV5-1, the J call TRBJ2-7, with 7 bases fitting TRBD2. V trimming: 2 bases; J trimming: 4 bases; junction bases outside the gene matches: 6. Germline CDR1 reads SGHRS; CDR2 reads YFSETQ. The CDR3 extends over 14 amino acids. The CDR3 region has the DNA TGCGCCAGCAGCTTAGGGAGCGGGGATTACGAGCAGTACTTC. Its protein product is CASSLGSGDYEQYF.

This clonotype has a count of ten or more. The chain links TRBV7-2 to TRBJ2-5; 12 bases agree with TRBD2. CDR1 SGHTA and CDR2 FQGNSA come from the germline V gene. The CDR3 is 15 amino acids. The J segment lost 4 bases and the V segment lost 4 bases, leaving 4 bases of the junction unmatched. The CDR3 here is CASSWGLAGLETQYF. The DNA of the CDR3 is TGTGCCAGCAGCTGGGGACTAGCGGGCCTAGAGACCCAGTACTTC.

This clonotype was picked up many times. The chain joins TRBV6-2 or TRBV6-3 to TRBJ1-5; perhaps TRBD1 as D (5 bases). The CDR3 contains 14 residues. Trimming removed 3 bases at V and 2 bases at J, with 8 bases between. Germline lookup yields CDR1 MNHEY and CDR2 SVGEGT. The DNA of the CDR3 is TGTGCCAGCAGTTATCGGGGGGGCAATCAGCCCCAGCATTTT. Its translation is CASSYRGGNQPQHF.

This clonotype has a count of ten or more. V and J are TRBV6-1 and TRBJ1-1; possibly TRBD1 for D (5 bases). V was clipped by 0 bases and J by 0 bases, with 11 bases between them. Per germline, CDR1 MNHNS and CDR2 SASEGT. The CDR3 is 16 amino acids. CDR3 region: CASSEARQPLNTEAFF. The DNA for the CDR3 is TGTGCCAGCAGTGAAGCGAGACAGCCTCTGAACACTGAAGCTTTCTTT.

This clonotype was seen many times. V gene TRBV10-3 combines with J gene TRBJ1-4; 7 nucleotides line up with TRBD1. This CDR3 spans 14 amino acids. Trimming cost V 7 bases and J 6 bases; bases outside gene matches: 8. The germline CDR1 and CDR2 sequences are ENHRY and SYGVKD. CDR3 DNA: TGTGCCATCAAGGGGGCAGGGGAATATGAAAAACTGTTTTTT. Protein sequence: CAIKGAGEYEKLFF.

This clonotype has a count of ten or more. The CDR3 DNA is TGTGCCAGCAGCTTAGGAAGGGCCGCTTATGGCTACACCTTC. Protein sequence: CASSLGRAAYGYTF. V usage is TRBV7-9 and J usage is TRBJ1-2; D call uncertain. The CDR3 totals 14 residues. CDR1 and CDR2 (germline): SEHNR, FQNEAQ (reference sequence). The V end lost 1 base, the J end lost 5 bases, and 11 bases lay between the germline ends. The variable domain in full, with the rest retrieved from reference TRBV7-9 and TRBJ1-2, is DTGVSQNPRHKITKRGQNVTFRCDPISEHNRLYWYRQTLGQGPEFLTYFQNEAQLEKSRLLSDRFSAERPKGSFSTLEIQRTEQGDSAMYLCASSLGRAAYGYTFGSGTRLTVV.

The table lists this clonotype with many counts. The chain is built from TRBV7-2 and TRBJ1-5; the D gene is possibly TRBD1 (6 bases). V lost 5 bases to trimming and J lost 9 bases, with 20 bases between them. The CDR3 is 15 amino acids. The germline V gene encodes CDR1 SGHTA and CDR2 FQGNSA. CDR3 nucleotides: TGTGCCAGCAGCCTGACAGGACTTGGGGTAGTGCCCCAGCATTTT. Its protein is CASSLTGLGVVPQHF.

This clonotype was seen many times. This chain connects TRBV6-2 or TRBV6-3 to TRBJ2-4; possibly TRBD2 for D (6 bases). This CDR3 comprises 16 residues. Germline V lookup: CDR1 MNHEY, CDR2 SVGEGT. Trimming removed 5 bases at V and 1 base at J, with 15 bases between. The CDR3 DNA reads as TGTGCCAGCAGTCAATCGGGGGTAGAGGCCAAAAACATTCAGTACTTC. Protein: CASSQSGVEAKNIQYF.

CDR3 DNA sequence: TGCGCCAGCAGCCAAGAAGGTCTAGGACAGGGTGCCGAGCAGTACTTC. Amino acid sequence: CASSQEGLGQGAEQYF. The chain recombines TRBV4-1 with TRBJ2-7, with TRBD1 matching over 8 bases. The CDR3 has 16 amino acids. Germline V gives CDR1 MGHRA, CDR2 YSYEKL. V lost 0 bases and J lost 6; bases outside the gene matches: 10.

This clonotype was observed at least ten times. This sequence joins TRBV29-1 and TRBJ1-1, with D tentatively TRBD1 (5 bases). Trimming stripped 6 bases from V and 1 base from J, with 9 bases between. Germline V CDR1 and CDR2: SQVTM, ANQGSEA. The CDR3 sequence is 12 residues long. The CDR3 DNA reads as TGCAGCGTCTCTAGGGGGAACACTGAAGCTTTCTTT. Amino acid sequence: CSVSRGNTEAFF. Using reference TRBV29-1 and TRBJ1-1 for the parts outside the CDR3, the full variable domain is SAVISQKPSRDICQRGTSLTIQCQVDSQVTMMFWYRQQPGQSLTLIATANQGSEATYESGFVIDKFPISRPNLTFSTLTVSNMSPEDSSIYLCSVSRGNTEAFFGQGTRLTVV.

The genes are TRBV7-9 and TRBJ1-5; 9 bases match TRBD1. The CDR3 runs 15 residues. Germline V gene lookup returns CDR1 SEHNR and CDR2 FQNEAQ (reference sequence). J gave up 4 bases and V 4 bases, and 5 bases lay outside the gene matches. The CDR3 sequence: CASSSQGAPNQPQHF. The CDR3 coding sequence is TGTGCCAGCAGCTCACAGGGGGCCCCTAATCAGCCCCAGCATTTT.

This clonotype turned up a few times. This rearrangement joins TRBV20-1 to TRBJ2-3; tentatively, D is TRBD1 or TRBD2 (7 bases each). V lost 5 bases and J 4 bases, leaving 13 bases between the germline ends. CDR1 is DFQATT, CDR2 SNEGSKA, per germline (reference sequence). This CDR3 contains 13 residues. CDR3 loop: CSAQGGPADTQYF. The DNA of the CDR3 is TGCAGTGCTCAGGGGGGGCCCGCAGATACGCAGTATTTT.

This clonotype was seen many times. The V and J genes are TRBV7-2 and TRBJ2-7; D is unclear. The germline V gene encodes CDR1 SGHTA and CDR2 FQGNSA. Trimming shortened V by 1 base and J by 6 bases, and 7 bases separated the two germline ends. CDR3 length: 12 amino acids. CDR3 amino acids: CASSLDVFEQYF. The CDR3 region has the DNA TGTGCCAGCAGCTTAGATGTTTTCGAGCAGTACTTC.

This clonotype was picked up a small number of times. This chain links TRBV7-9 with TRBJ1-1, with D tentatively TRBD1 (6 bases). Germline V gives CDR1 SEHNR, CDR2 FQNEAQ (reference sequence). The CDR3 length is 15 residues. The ends were cut back, 4 bases at V and 5 bases at J, with 17 bases in the middle. The CDR3 protein is CASSSLDSLGTEAFF. CDR3 DNA: TGTGCCAGCAGCTCGCTGGACAGTCTGGGGACTGAAGCTTTCTTT.

This clonotype was detected a few times. The rearrangement joins TRBV15 to TRBJ2-1; D remains unclear. CDR3 size: 12 residues. V was clipped by 0 bases and J by 6 bases, with 3 bases between them. Germline assignment: CDR1 LNHNV and CDR2 YYDKDF (reference sequence). CDR3 nucleotides: TGTGCCACCAGCAGAGATGCCAATGAGCAGTTCTTC. Its protein is CATSRDANEQFF.

This clonotype was seen ten or more times. The chain uses TRBV6-6 and TRBJ1-5; maybe TRBD1 (6 bases). Trimming took 6 bases from V and 6 from J, leaving 15 bases between them. This CDR3 has 14 residues. CDR1 MNHNY and CDR2 SVGAGI come from the germline V gene (reference sequence). As DNA, the CDR3 is TGTGCCAGCAGCTTTGTGGGGGCGCCTCAGCCCCAGCATTTT. Translated: CASSFVGAPQPQHF.

Many counts were recorded for this clonotype. The rearrangement joins TRBV19 to TRBJ2-1, with TRBD2 matching 10 bases. This CDR3 spans 16 amino acids. Germline CDR1 and CDR2: LNHDA and SQIVND (reference sequence). V lost 5 bases to trimming and J lost 5 bases; unmatched junction nucleotides: 9. CDR3 sequence: CASSSLLAGVDNEQFF. The CDR3 coding sequence is TGTGCCAGTAGTTCGCTCCTAGCGGGAGTCGACAATGAGCAGTTCTTC.

This clonotype has at least ten counts. The gene calls are TRBV10-3 and TRBJ2-7; 9 positions agree with TRBD1. The CDR3 has 14 residues. CDR1 ENHRY and CDR2 SYGVKD come from the germline V gene. V was clipped by 10 bases and J by 5 bases; unmatched bases: 12. The CDR3 region is CASLPGQGLHEQYF. In nucleotides, the CDR3 is TGTGCCAGCCTGCCGGGACAGGGTTTACACGAGCAGTACTTC.

This clonotype was seen repeatedly, ten times or more. The V gene is TRBV6-2 or TRBV6-3, the J gene TRBJ2-1, with D perhaps matching TRBD2 (5 bases). The CDR3 has 16 amino acids. The germline CDR1 and CDR2 sequences are MNHEY and SVGEGT. The V gene lost 6 bases and the J gene lost 0 bases, with 15 bases spanning the gap. CDR3 protein: CASSWGVGSSYNEQFF. CDR3 in DNA: TGTGCCAGCAGCTGGGGAGTGGGGAGCTCCTACAATGAGCAGTTCTTC.

This clonotype was counted between two and nine times. The J gene is TRBJ1-2, the V gene TRBV29-1; no firm D call. From germline, CDR1 is SQVTM and CDR2 ANQGSEA. V was cut by 0 bases and J by 0 bases, with 14 bases left in between. The CDR3 loop spans 16 amino acids. CDR3 nucleotide sequence: TGCAGCGTTGAAGATATTCCCCCGGAGGCTAACTATGGCTACACCTTC. It codes for CSVEDIPPEANYGYTF.

This sequence joins TRBV28 and TRBJ1-4, with 7 bases lining up with TRBD1. Germline CDR1 is MDHEN and CDR2 is SYDVKM. This CDR3 has 13 amino acids. After removal of 7 bases from V and 4 bases from J, the junction contained 3 bases not matched to a gene. The CDR3 DNA follows: TGTGCCAGCACCGGGACAGATAATGAAAAACTGTTTTTT. The encoded protein is CASTGTDNEKLFF.

The genes are TRBV11-2 and TRBJ2-7, with D possibly matching TRBD2 (6 bases). V lost 5 bases to trimming and J lost 12 bases, with 14 bases between them. This CDR3 region has 11 residues. Per germline, CDR1 SGHAT and CDR2 FQNNGV. The CDR3 sequence: CASSLPGVRYF. The CDR3 nucleotides are TGTGCCAGCAGCCTGCCGGGGGTACGGTACTTC.

This chain uses TRBV27 with TRBJ2-1; TRBD1 is a possible D gene (5 bases). The CDR3 totals 13 residues. V was shortened by 8 bases and J by 10 bases, with 18 bases between the two germline ends. CDR1 MNHEY and CDR2 SMNVEV come from the germline V gene (reference sequence). DNA of the CDR3: TGTGCCAGCGCTTCGGGCAGGGTGTGGGAGCAGTTCTTC. Protein sequence: CASASGRVWEQFF.